These T cell receptor beta chains were read from a single sample in a study of post-analysis software for immune sequencing data. In TCRdb, the PCR reads were re-called with MiXCR into one record per CDR3 protein. The repertoire holds hundreds of thousands of distinct CDR3 sequences, 40% to 55% seen once, with 12% in the top ten. Material: blood. The receptors come from a girl aged 5 to 17 with multiple sclerosis. The CDR3 runs from the conserved cysteine through the conserved F or W. The order of the fields is V gene, D gene, J gene, clone size, CDR3 DNA, CDR3 protein. The D gene is left open where the match is weak. Size is stated for part of the rows, as once, few or many counts, or as a class when the clone is expanded.

V gene: TRBV7-9; D gene: TRBD1; J gene: TRBJ2-7; clone size: many; CDR3 DNA: TGTGCCAGCAGCCTTTTAGACAGGGGGTACGAGCAGTACTTC; CDR3 protein: CASSLLDRGYEQYF
V gene: TRBV29-1; D gene: -; J gene: TRBJ2-1; clone size: -; CDR3 DNA: TGCAGCGCCCAGCGTCGCATTTCTAATGAGCAGTTCTTC; CDR3 protein: CSAQRRISNEQFF
V gene: TRBV15; D gene: -; J gene: TRBJ1-5; clone size: -; CDR3 DNA: TGTGCCACCAGCCAGAGGAGGGATAGCAATCAGCCCCAGCATTTT; CDR3 protein: CATSQRRDSNQPQHF
V gene: TRBV7-3; D gene: -; J gene: TRBJ2-3; clone size: -; CDR3 DNA: TGTGCCAGCAGCTTAAGGGGGGGGCAATTAGCAGATACGCAGTATTTT; CDR3 protein: CASSLRGGQLADTQYF
V gene: TRBV27; D gene: -; J gene: TRBJ2-6; clone size: few; CDR3 DNA: TGTGCCAGCAGACTTGCGGGCGGGGCCAACGTCCTGACTTTC; CDR3 protein: CASRLAGGANVLTF
V gene: TRBV7-9; D gene: -; J gene: TRBJ2-7; clone size: many; CDR3 DNA: TGTGCCAGCAGCCCCCGGGGTCCCTACGAGCAGTACTTC; CDR3 protein: CASSPRGPYEQYF
V gene: TRBV28; D gene: TRBD1; J gene: TRBJ2-1; clone size: few; CDR3 DNA: TGTGCCAGCGGGCGGGGGGACAGGGGGCTACATGAGCAGTTCTTC; CDR3 protein: CASGRGDRGLHEQFF
V gene: TRBV7-2; D gene: TRBD1; J gene: TRBJ2-1; clone size: -; CDR3 DNA: TGTGCCAGCAGCTTCGGACAGGCGACCCTAGGGCAGTTCTTC; CDR3 protein: CASSFGQATLGQFF
V gene: TRBV3-1; D gene: -; J gene: TRBJ1-1; clone size: -; CDR3 DNA: TGTGCCAGCGGTCATACAATGAACACTGAAGCTTTCTTT; CDR3 protein: CASGHTMNTEAFF
V gene: TRBV5-1; D gene: TRBD2; J gene: TRBJ2-3; clone size: -; CDR3 DNA: TGCACCAGCAGCCTAGCGGGAGCTAGAAGGGGTTACGCAGATACGCAGTATTTT; CDR3 protein: CTSSLAGARRGYADTQYF
V gene: TRBV6-5; D gene: TRBD2; J gene: TRBJ2-1; clone size: -; CDR3 DNA: TGTGCCAGCAGTTACTCGCCCAAACTAGCGGGAGGAGGTGGTGAGCAGTTCTTC; CDR3 protein: CASSYSPKLAGGGGEQFF
V gene: TRBV29-1; D gene: -; J gene: TRBJ2-1; clone size: -; CDR3 DNA: TGCAGCGTGGGTCGGGACTCATACAATGAGCAGTTCTTC; CDR3 protein: CSVGRDSYNEQFF
V gene: TRBV12-3/TRBV12-4; D gene: -; J gene: TRBJ2-7; clone size: -; CDR3 DNA: TGTGCCAGCAAAACGGCGTCAACCTACGAGCAGTACTTC; CDR3 protein: CASKTASTYEQYF
V gene: TRBV12-5; D gene: -; J gene: TRBJ2-5; clone size: -; CDR3 DNA: TGTGCTAGTGGTTTAGGCGTAGGAGAGACCCAGTACTTC; CDR3 protein: CASGLGVGETQYF
V gene: TRBV29-1; D gene: -; J gene: TRBJ1-1; clone size: -; CDR3 DNA: TGCAGCGTTGAGGGGAGGGTGGTAAACACTGAAGCTTTCTTT; CDR3 protein: CSVEGRVVNTEAFF
V gene: TRBV5-1; D gene: TRBD2; J gene: TRBJ2-3; clone size: -; CDR3 DNA: TGCGCCAGCAGCGGGACTAGCGGGAGTGGCACAGATACGCAGTATTTT; CDR3 protein: CASSGTSGSGTDTQYF